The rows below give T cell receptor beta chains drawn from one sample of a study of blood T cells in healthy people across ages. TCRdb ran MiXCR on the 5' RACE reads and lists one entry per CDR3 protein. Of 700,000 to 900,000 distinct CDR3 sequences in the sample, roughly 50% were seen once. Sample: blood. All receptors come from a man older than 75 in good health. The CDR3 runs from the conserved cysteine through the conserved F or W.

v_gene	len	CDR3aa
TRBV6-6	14	CASKIGGSSDEQYF
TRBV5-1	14	CASSGGTGIDEQYF
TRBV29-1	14	CSVRVGPQGGYAYF
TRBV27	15	CASSLRGNNNQPQHF
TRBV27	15	CASSPHTGTVDEQYF
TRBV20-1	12	CSAWGASGEQYF
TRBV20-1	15	CSARDSLGSTHEQYF
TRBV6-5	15	CASSQALASSRYAYF
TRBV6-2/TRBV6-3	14	CASSYWDTENEQYF
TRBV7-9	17	CASSPRRAGGSINEQFF
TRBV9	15	CASSVQREAKDTQYF
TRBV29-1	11	CSVDQGYGYTF
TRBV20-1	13	CSARAGFGHEQYF
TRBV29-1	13	CSVGHVGGYEQYF
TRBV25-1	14	CASSTPGLFYGYTF
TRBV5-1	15	CASSLQGFGTLEAFF
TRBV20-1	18	CSARDHNGLAGGADTQYF
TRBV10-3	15	CATRESVIFSNEQFF
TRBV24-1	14	CATSDPGDYRYAYF
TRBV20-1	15	CSARTRTGGNSPLHF
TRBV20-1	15	CSARAWDRGTDTQYF
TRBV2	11	CASSPSLGQFF
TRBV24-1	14	CATSADLDTGELFF
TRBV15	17	CATSREALAGPPNEQFF
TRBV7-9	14	CASTQPGGTYEQYF
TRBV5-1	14	CASSLAGGLNEQFF
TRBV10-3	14	CAISRLAGESEQFF
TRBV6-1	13	CASSRDSNYEQYF
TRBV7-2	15	CASSLSGIMGQPQHF
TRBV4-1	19	CASSHPGTSGEGAGDEQFF
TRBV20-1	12	CSARPEYNEQFF
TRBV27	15	CASGTGSGGVYGYTF
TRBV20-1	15	CSASTSGLAKNIQYF
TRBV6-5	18	CASSYGGGLHQTNEKLFF
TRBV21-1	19	CASSKKGTSGTSTTDTQYF
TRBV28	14	CASRGLMIFGEQFF
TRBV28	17	CASSLFPGPPVNEKLFF
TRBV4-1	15	CASSQLTAGPYEQYF
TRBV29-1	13	CSVGGGRNRYVYF
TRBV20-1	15	CSARGGGSGNQPQHF
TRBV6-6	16	CASSKTLSAGSYEQYF
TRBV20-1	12	CSAGLAGGEQFF
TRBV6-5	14	CASSWRQGGSPLHF
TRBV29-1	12	CSVHRSRTEAFF
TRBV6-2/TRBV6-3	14	CASSGQPLNTEAFF
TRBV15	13	CATSRDRGYEQYF
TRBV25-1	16	CASSPGTGFSGNTIYF